The rows below give T cell receptor beta chains drawn from one sample of a study of blood T cells in healthy people across ages. TCRdb reanalysed the 5' RACE reads using MiXCR and keeps one entry per CDR3 protein. The sample has over 1,200,000 distinct CDR3 sequences; 55% to 75% are singletons. Material: blood. These receptors all stem from a man aged 18 to 29 in good health. Both conserved end residues are part of each CDR3. The D gene is left open where the match is weak. Not all rows give a size; the values are once, few, many and, for expanded clones, a class.

>TRBJ2-3|-|TRBV10-3|-
TGTGCCATCAGTGAGTCGGCCAGGGTCCTTAGCACAGATACGCAGTATTTT
CAISESARVLSTDTQYF
>TRBJ2-7|-|TRBV6-2/TRBV6-3|few
TGTGCCAGCAGTTCCCCAAACACCCTCGAGCAGTACTTC
CASSSPNTLEQYF
>TRBJ2-2|-|TRBV12-3/TRBV12-4|-
TGTGCCAGCAGTTTCGACGATCCAGGGACCGGGGAGCTGTTTTTT
CASSFDDPGTGELFF
>TRBJ2-7|-|TRBV6-2/TRBV6-3|-
TGTGCCAGCCTCTTCCGCCGGGATAGCGAGCAGTACTTC
CASLFRRDSEQYF
>TRBJ2-5|-|TRBV4-3|few
TGCGCCAGCAGCCAAGATGTGGACCTCCAGGGGACCCCCGGGACCCAGTACTTC
CASSQDVDLQGTPGTQYF
>TRBJ1-1|TRBD1|TRBV7-2|-
TGTGCCAGCAGCTACGGGACAGGGGCAAACACTGAAGCTTTCTTT
CASSYGTGANTEAFF
>TRBJ2-7|-|TRBV2|few
TGTGCCAGCAGTGTCTATCCTCCCTACGAGCAGTACTTC
CASSVYPPYEQYF
>TRBJ2-1|-|TRBV4-1|few
TGCGCCAGCAGCCATAACCGGGGAGCCAATGAGCAGTTCTTC
CASSHNRGANEQFF
>TRBJ2-1|-|TRBV12-3/TRBV12-4|few
TGTGCCAGCAGTTTAGCGATGGCGGGACTTTACAATGAGCAGTTCTTC
CASSLAMAGLYNEQFF
>TRBJ1-2|-|TRBV6-2/TRBV6-3|-
TGTGCCAGCAGTTACCCCCAGGGCTATGGCTACACCTTC
CASSYPQGYGYTF
>TRBJ1-2|-|TRBV6-5|-
TGTGCCAGCAGTTACTCGAGGGAGAATGGCTACACCTTC
CASSYSRENGYTF
>TRBJ1-1|-|TRBV6-6|-
TGTGCCAGCAGTCCTCCAGGGGAAACTGAAGCTTTCTTT
CASSPPGETEAFF
>TRBJ1-2|-|TRBV6-5|few
TGTGCCAGCGGGGGCTTAGGCTATGGCTACACCTTC
CASGGLGYGYTF
>TRBJ2-7|TRBD2|TRBV7-2|-
TGTGCCAGCAGCTTAGTAGAGACTAGCGCCCGGGAGCAGTACTTC
CASSLVETSAREQYF
>TRBJ2-3|TRBD2|TRBV5-1|-
TGCGCCAGCAGCTCCAGCGGGACCGTTGATACGCAGTATTTT
CASSSSGTVDTQYF
>TRBJ2-6|TRBD1|TRBV28|-
TGTGCCAGCAGTTTGCCTATAGATGACAGGGGGCTCGACGGGGCCAACGCCCTGACTTTC
CASSLPIDDRGLDGANALTF
>TRBJ2-7|TRBD2|TRBV12-3/TRBV12-4|-
TGTGCCAGCACCCCTCTAGCGGGAGCCCTCTACGAGCAGTACTTC
CASTPLAGALYEQYF
>TRBJ2-7|TRBD1|TRBV10-3|-
TGTGCCATCAGTCGGGACAGATTATACGAGCAGTACTTC
CAISRDRLYEQYF
>TRBJ2-1|TRBD2|TRBV7-6|-
TGTGCCAGCAGCTTAGTTAGCGGGAGGGACGTATACAATGAGCAGTTCTTC
CASSLVSGRDVYNEQFF
>TRBJ2-7|-|TRBV27|-
TGTGCCAGCGGTATCTGGGGATACGAGCAGTACTTC
CASGIWGYEQYF
>TRBJ1-3|-|TRBV29-1|-
TGCAGCGTTGGTGGACCAGGGACCCCAGAATTTGGAAACACCATATATTTT
CSVGGPGTPEFGNTIYF
>TRBJ2-1|-|TRBV9|-
TGTGCCAGCAGCGTAGTAGCTTCCTACAATGAGCAGTTCTTC
CASSVVASYNEQFF
>TRBJ2-1|-|TRBV6-5|-
TGTGCCAGCAGTTACTGGGCGGTTTCCTACGATGAGCAGTTCTTC
CASSYWAVSYDEQFF
>TRBJ1-1|TRBD1|TRBV11-2|-
TGTGCCAGCAGCTTATCCCTAGCAGGGGGCAACACTGAAGCTTTCTTT
CASSLSLAGGNTEAFF
>TRBJ2-3|TRBD2|TRBV20-1|-
TGCAGTGCTCGTAGCGGGAGTGGCACAGATACGCAGTATTTT
CSARSGSGTDTQYF
>TRBJ2-5|-|TRBV29-1|few
TGCAGCGTTGAAGCGCTAGAGACCCAGTACTTC
CSVEALETQYF
>TRBJ1-1|TRBD1|TRBV14|-
TGTGCCAGCAGCCATTCCGGGACAGTCACTGAAGCTTTCTTT
CASSHSGTVTEAFF
>TRBJ2-7|-|TRBV4-2|few
TGTGCCAGCAGCGAGGGCGGCGGGGACCCAGGTGGCTACGAGCAGTACTTC
CASSEGGGDPGGYEQYF
>TRBJ1-1|-|TRBV30|-
TGTGCCTGGACGGTGGGATGGATGAACACTGAAGCTTTCTTT
CAWTVGWMNTEAFF
>TRBJ2-6|TRBD1|TRBV28|-
TGTGCCAGCTCCCTCACCCGACAGGGGGTACCCATAGGGGCCAACGTCCTGACTTTC
CASSLTRQGVPIGANVLTF
>TRBJ2-2|TRBD1|TRBV27|-
TGTGCCAGCAGTCCGGACAGGGGCGGCACCGGGGAGCTGTTTTTT
CASSPDRGGTGELFF
>TRBJ1-4|-|TRBV10-3|few
TGTGCCATCAGTGAGGGGCAGGAAAAACTGTTTTTT
CAISEGQEKLFF
>TRBJ1-4|-|TRBV5-5|-
TGTGCCAGCAGCTTGATTAGAGGGCAGCAAAATGAAAAACTGTTTTTT
CASSLIRGQQNEKLFF
>TRBJ2-1|TRBD2|TRBV6-5|few
TGTGCCAGCAGTACCCCTGGGACTAGCGGACTTAATGAGCAGTTCTTC
CASSTPGTSGLNEQFF
>TRBJ1-2|-|TRBV5-5|few
TGTGCCAGCGACCCCGGAGGGTTTCCTGGCTACACCTTC
CASDPGGFPGYTF
>TRBJ2-3|-|TRBV6-5|few
TGTGCCAGCAGTTACCGAGTCCAGGGTGATACGCAGTATTTT
CASSYRVQGDTQYF
>TRBJ2-5|-|TRBV15|-
TGTGCCACCAGCAGAGGGTTGACCAGGGGATTAGAGACCCAGTACTTC
CATSRGLTRGLETQYF
>TRBJ2-7|-|TRBV27|-
TGTGCCAGCAGTATAGGGCGGTCGGGGGTCTACGAGCAGTACTTC
CASSIGRSGVYEQYF
>TRBJ2-7|-|TRBV7-9|-
TGTGCCAGCAGCCCTTCGGACATGACCACCTACGAGCAGTACTTC
CASSPSDMTTYEQYF
>TRBJ2-1|TRBD2|TRBV29-1|few
TGCAGCGTTGATTGGACTAGTCCTTACAATGAGCAGTTCTTC
CSVDWTSPYNEQFF
>TRBJ1-2|-|TRBV11-2|-
TGTGCCAGCAGCACTTACCAGGGTAATGGCTACACCTTC
CASSTYQGNGYTF
>TRBJ2-4|TRBD1|TRBV12-3/TRBV12-4|-
TGTGCCAGCCTCTGGGGAGGGACAGGGAGAAACATTCAGTACTTC
CASLWGGTGRNIQYF
>TRBJ2-5|-|TRBV4-2|-
TGTGCCAGCAGCCAAGGTGGGACAATGAGGCAAGAGACCCAGTACTTC
CASSQGGTMRQETQYF
>TRBJ2-4|-|TRBV11-2|-
TGTGCCAGCAGCTTGTTGGGAGCGAAAAACATTCAGTACTTC
CASSLLGAKNIQYF
>TRBJ1-2|-|TRBV2|few
TGTGCCAGCAGGACCGGAGGGGCGAACTATGGCTACACCTTC
CASRTGGANYGYTF
>TRBJ2-2|-|TRBV20-1|once
TGCAGTGCTGAAGCCGATGTGGCCCGGGAGCTGTTTTTT
CSAEADVARELFF
>TRBJ2-7|-|TRBV10-3|-
TGTGCCACCAGTGAGCGCAGTTCCTACGAGCAGTACTTC
CATSERSSYEQYF
>TRBJ2-4|TRBD1|TRBV4-1|-
TGCGCCAGCAGCAACCCCGGGACAGGGTCTACCAAAAACATTCAGTACTTC
CASSNPGTGSTKNIQYF
>TRBJ1-2|-|TRBV7-9|-
TGTGCCAGCAGCTTGGCACGGCTTGGCTACACCTTC
CASSLARLGYTF
>TRBJ1-2|-|TRBV20-1|-
TGCAGTGCTAGTAAAGGGCAGACCGGCTACACCTTC
CSASKGQTGYTF
>TRBJ2-7|-|TRBV2|-
TGTGCCAGCAGTGAAGGTTGGGCTTACGAGCAGTACTTC
CASSEGWAYEQYF
>TRBJ1-5|TRBD1|TRBV20-1|few
TGCAGTGCCGCGGGGGGGACAGGGGTCTATAGCAATCAGCCCCAGCATTTT
CSAAGGTGVYSNQPQHF
>TRBJ2-7|-|TRBV4-3|many
TGCGCCAGCAGCCAAGAAACAGGCTACGAGCAGTACTTC
CASSQETGYEQYF
>TRBJ1-4|-|TRBV7-9|-
TGTGCCAGCAGCAACGCCTTCGCGGGAACCAATGAAAAACTGTTTTTT
CASSNAFAGTNEKLFF
>TRBJ2-7|-|TRBV12-3/TRBV12-4|few
TGTGCCAGCAGTTTGACGGCCACCTCCTACGAGCAGTACTTC
CASSLTATSYEQYF
>TRBJ2-1|TRBD1|TRBV7-6|-
TGTGCCAGCAGCTTAGGCGAGGCCCCGGGACAGGGGCTTTACGAGCAGTTCTTC
CASSLGEAPGQGLYEQFF
>TRBJ2-7|-|TRBV5-1|once
TGCGTCAGCACGACCTCCGTCGGCTACGAGCAGTACTTC
CVSTTSVGYEQYF
>TRBJ2-1|-|TRBV20-1|-
TGCAGTGCTAGAGATCGTGCGGGACCCTACAATGAGCAGTTCTTC
CSARDRAGPYNEQFF
>TRBJ2-7|-|TRBV29-1|few
TGCAGCGCAACCTCGGGGGTAGCGAACGAGCAGTACTTC
CSATSGVANEQYF